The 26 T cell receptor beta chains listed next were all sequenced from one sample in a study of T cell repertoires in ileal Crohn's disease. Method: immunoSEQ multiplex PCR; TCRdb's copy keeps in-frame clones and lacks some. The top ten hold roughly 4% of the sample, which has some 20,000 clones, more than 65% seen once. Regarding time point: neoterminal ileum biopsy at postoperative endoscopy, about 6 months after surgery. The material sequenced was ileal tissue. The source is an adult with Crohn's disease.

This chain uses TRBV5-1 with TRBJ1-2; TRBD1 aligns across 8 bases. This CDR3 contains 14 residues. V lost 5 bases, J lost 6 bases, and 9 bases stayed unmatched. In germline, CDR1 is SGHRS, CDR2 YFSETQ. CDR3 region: CASRAGGEVDGYTF. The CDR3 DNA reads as TGCGCCAGCAGGGCAGGGGGCGAGGTTGATGGCTACACCTTC.

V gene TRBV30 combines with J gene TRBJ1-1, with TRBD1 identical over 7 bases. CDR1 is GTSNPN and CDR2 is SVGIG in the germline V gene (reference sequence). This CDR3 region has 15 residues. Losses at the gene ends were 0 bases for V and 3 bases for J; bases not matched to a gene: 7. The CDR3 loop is CAWSVQGSLHTEAFF. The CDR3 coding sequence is TGTGCCTGGAGTGTACAGGGGAGCCTGCACACTGAAGCTTTCTTT.

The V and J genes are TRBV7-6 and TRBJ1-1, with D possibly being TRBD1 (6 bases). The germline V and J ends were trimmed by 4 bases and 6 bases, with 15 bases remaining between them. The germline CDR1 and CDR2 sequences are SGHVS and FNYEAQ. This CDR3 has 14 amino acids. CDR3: CASSSGQGNSEAFF. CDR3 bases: TGTGCCAGCAGCTCCGGCCAGGGGAATTCTGAAGCTTTCTTT. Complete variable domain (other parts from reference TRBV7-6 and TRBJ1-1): GAGVSQSPRYKVTKRGQDVALRCDPISGHVSLYWYRQALGQGPEFLTYFNYEAQQDKSGLPNDRFSAERPEGSISTLTIQRTEQRDSAMYRCASSSGQGNSEAFFGQGTRLTVV.

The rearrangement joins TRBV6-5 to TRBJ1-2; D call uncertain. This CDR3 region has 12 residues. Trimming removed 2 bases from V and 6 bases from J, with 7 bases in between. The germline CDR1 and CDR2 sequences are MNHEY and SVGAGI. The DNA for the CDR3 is TGTGCCAGCAGTTACACAACACATGGCTACACCTTC. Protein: CASSYTTHGYTF.

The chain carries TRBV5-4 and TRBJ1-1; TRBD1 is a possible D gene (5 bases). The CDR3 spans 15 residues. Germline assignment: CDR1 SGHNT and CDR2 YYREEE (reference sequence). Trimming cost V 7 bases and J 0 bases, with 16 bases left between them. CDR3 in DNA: TGTGCCAGCGGGCCACCGGGACTGCTGAACACTGAAGCTTTCTTT. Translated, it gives CASGPPGLLNTEAFF.

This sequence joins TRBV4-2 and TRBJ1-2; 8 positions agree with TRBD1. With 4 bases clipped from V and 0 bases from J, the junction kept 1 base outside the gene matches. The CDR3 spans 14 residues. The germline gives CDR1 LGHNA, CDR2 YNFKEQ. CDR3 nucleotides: TGTGCCAGCAGCCTGACAGGGGCTAACTATGGCTACACCTTC. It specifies CASSLTGANYGYTF.

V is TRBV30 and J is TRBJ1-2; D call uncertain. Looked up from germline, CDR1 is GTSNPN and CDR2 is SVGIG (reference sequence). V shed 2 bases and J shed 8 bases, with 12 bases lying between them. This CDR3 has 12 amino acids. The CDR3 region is CAWSSQSGGYTF. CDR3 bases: TGTGCCTGGAGTTCTCAATCGGGGGGCTACACCTTC. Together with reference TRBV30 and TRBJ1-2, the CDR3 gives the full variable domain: SQTIHQWPATLVQPVGSPLSLECTVEGTSNPNLYWYRQAAGRGLQLLFYSVGIGQISSEVPQNLSASRPQDRQFILSSKKLLLSDSGFYLCAWSSQSGGYTFGSGTRLTVV.

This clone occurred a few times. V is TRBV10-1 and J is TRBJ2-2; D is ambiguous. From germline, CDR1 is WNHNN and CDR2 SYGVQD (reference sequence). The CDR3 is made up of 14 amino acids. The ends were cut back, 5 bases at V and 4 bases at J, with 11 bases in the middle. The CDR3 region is CASSPATATGELFF. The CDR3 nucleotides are TGCGCCAGCAGTCCTGCTACAGCCACCGGGGAGCTGTTTTTT.

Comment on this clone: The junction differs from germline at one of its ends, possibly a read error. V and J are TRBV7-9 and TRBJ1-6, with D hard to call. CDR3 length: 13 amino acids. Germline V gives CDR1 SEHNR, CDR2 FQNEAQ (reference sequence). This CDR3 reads CASSLTYNSPLHF. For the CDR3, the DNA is TGTGCCAGCAGCTTAACCTATAATTCCCCCCTCCACTTT.

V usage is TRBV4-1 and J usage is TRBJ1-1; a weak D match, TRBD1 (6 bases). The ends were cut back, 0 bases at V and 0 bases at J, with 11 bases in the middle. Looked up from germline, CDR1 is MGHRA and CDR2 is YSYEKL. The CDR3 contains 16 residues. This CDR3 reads CASSQDPAGVNTEAFF. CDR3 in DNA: TGCGCCAGCAGCCAAGATCCGGCAGGGGTGAACACTGAAGCTTTCTTT.

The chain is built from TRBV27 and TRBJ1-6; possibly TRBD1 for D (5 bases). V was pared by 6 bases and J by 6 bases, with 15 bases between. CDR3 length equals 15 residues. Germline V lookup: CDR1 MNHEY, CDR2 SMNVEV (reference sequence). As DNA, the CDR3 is TGTGCCAGCAGCAGACATGGGGCAGGTAATTCACCCCTCCACTTT. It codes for CASSRHGAGNSPLHF.

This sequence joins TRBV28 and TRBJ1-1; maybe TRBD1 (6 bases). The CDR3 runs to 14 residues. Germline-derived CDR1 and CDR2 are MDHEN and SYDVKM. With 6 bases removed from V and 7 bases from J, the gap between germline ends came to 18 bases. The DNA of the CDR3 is TGTGCCAGCAGGAGTCAGGGGCTCGTAGATGAAGCTTTCTTT. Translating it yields CASRSQGLVDEAFF. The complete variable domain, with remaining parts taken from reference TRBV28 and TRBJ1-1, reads DVKVTQSSRYLVKRTGEKVFLECVQDMDHENMFWYRQDPGLGLRLIYFSYDVKMKEKGDIPEGYSVSREKKERFSLILESASTNQTSMYLCASRSQGLVDEAFFGQGTRLTVV.

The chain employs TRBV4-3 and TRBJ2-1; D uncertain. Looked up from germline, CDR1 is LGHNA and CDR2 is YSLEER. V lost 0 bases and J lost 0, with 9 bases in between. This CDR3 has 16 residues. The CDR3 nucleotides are TGCGCCAGCAGCCAAGATCTACTATCCTCCTACAATGAGCAGTTCTTC. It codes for CASSQDLLSSYNEQFF.

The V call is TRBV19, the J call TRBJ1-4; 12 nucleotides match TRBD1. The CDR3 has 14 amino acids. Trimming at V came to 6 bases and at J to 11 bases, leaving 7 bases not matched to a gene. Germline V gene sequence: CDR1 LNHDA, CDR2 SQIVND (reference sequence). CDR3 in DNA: TGTGCCAGTAGACGTGGGACAGGGGGCACCAAACTGTTTTTT. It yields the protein CASRRGTGGTKLFF.

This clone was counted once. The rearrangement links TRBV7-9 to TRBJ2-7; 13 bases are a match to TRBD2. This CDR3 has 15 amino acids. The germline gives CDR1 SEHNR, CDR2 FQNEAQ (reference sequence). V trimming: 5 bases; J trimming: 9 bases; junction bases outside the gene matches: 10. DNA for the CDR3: TGTGCCAGCAGCACAACTAGCGGGAGGGTTGCCGGGCAGTACTTC. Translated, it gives CASSTTSGRVAGQYF.

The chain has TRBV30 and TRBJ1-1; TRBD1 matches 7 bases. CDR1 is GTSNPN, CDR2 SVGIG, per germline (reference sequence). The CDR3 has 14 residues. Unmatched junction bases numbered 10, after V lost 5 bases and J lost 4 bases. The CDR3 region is CAWAGTAWGTEAFF. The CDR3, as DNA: TGTGCCTGGGCCGGGACAGCATGGGGCACTGAAGCTTTCTTT.

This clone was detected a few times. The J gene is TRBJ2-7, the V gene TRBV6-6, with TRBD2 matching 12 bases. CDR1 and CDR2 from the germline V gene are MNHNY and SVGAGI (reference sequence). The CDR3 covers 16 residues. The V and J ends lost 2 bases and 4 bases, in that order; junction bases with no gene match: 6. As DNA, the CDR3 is TGTGCCAGCAGTTACAGTGCTAGCGGGGGGGCATACGAGCAGTACTTC. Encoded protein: CASSYSASGGAYEQYF.

The CDR3, as DNA: TGTGCCAGCAGCTTATACGGGCAGGGGTGGAACACTGAAGCTTTCTTT. It translates to CASSLYGQGWNTEAFF. The chain combines TRBV7-9 with TRBJ1-1; perhaps TRBD1 as D (6 bases). The V end was cut by 2 bases, the J end by 1 base, with 14 bases between. Germline V gene lookup returns CDR1 SEHNR and CDR2 FQNEAQ (reference sequence). This CDR3 region has 16 residues.

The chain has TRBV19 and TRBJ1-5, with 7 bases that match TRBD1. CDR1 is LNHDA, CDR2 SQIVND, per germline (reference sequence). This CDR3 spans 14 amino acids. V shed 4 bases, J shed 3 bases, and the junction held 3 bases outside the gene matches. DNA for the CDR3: TGTGCCAGTAGTACGGGACAGTACAATCAGCCCCAGCATTTT. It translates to CASSTGQYNQPQHF. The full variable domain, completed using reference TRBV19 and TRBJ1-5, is DGGITQSPKYLFRKEGQNVTLSCEQNLNHDAMYWYRQDPGQGLRLIYYSQIVNDFQKGDIAEGYSVSREKKESFPLTVTSAQKNPTAFYLCASSTGQYNQPQHFGDGTRLSIL.

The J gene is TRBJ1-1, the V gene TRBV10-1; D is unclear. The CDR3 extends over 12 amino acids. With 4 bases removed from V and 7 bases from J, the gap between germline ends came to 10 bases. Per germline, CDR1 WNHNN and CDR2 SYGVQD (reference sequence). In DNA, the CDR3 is TGCGCCAGCAGTGGGATAGGAGGTGAAGCTTTCTTT. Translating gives CASSGIGGEAFF.

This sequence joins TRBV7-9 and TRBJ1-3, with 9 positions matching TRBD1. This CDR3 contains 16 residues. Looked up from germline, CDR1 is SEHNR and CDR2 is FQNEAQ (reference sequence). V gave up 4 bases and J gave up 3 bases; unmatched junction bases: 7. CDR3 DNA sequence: TGTGCCAGCAGCTCCCAGGGGACAGGGTATGGAAACACCATATATTTT. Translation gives CASSSQGTGYGNTIYF.

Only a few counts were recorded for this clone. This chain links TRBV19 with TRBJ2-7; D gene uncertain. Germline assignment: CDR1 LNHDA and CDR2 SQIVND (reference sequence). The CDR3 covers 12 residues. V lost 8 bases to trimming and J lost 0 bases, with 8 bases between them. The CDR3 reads CASLSDSYEQYF. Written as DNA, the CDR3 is TGTGCCAGTCTAAGTGACTCCTACGAGCAGTACTTC. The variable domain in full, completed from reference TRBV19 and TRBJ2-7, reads DGGITQSPKYLFRKEGQNVTLSCEQNLNHDAMYWYRQDPGQGLRLIYYSQIVNDFQKGDIAEGYSVSREKKESFPLTVTSAQKNPTAFYLCASLSDSYEQYFGPGTRLTVT.

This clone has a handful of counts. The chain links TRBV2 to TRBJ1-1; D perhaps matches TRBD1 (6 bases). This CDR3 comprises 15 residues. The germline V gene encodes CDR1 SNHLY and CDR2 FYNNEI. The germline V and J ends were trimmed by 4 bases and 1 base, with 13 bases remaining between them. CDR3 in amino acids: CASSAWGLRNTEAFF. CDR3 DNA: TGTGCCAGCAGTGCGTGGGGGCTGAGGAACACTGAAGCTTTCTTT.

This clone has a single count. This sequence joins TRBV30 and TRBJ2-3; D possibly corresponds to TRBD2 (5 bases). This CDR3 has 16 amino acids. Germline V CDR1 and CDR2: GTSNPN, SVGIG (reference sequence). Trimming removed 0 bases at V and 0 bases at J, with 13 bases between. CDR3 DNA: TGTGCCTGGAGTGTACGTCCGGAGGCTAGCACAGATACGCAGTATTTT. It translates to CAWSVRPEASTDTQYF.

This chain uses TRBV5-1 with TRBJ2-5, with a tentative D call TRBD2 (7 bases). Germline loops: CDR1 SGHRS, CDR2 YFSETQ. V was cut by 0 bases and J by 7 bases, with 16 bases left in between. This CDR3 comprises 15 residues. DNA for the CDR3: TGCGCCAGCAGCTTGGGGGGGGGCCTTTCGATGACCCAGTACTTC. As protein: CASSLGGGLSMTQYF.

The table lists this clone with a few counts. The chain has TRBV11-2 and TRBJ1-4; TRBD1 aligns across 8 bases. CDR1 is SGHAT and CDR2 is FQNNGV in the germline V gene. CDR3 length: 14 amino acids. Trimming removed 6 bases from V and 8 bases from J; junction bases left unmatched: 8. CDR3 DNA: TGTGCCAGCAGTTTTCAGGGGGCGGGCGAAAAACTGTTTTTT. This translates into CASSFQGAGEKLFF. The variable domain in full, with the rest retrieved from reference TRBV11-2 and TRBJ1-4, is EAGVAQSPRYKIIEKRQSVAFWCNPISGHATLYWYQQILGQGPKLLIQFQNNGVVDDSQLPKDRFSAERLKGVDSTLKIQPAKLEDSAVYLCASSFQGAGEKLFFGSGTQLSVL.